This is a list of T cell receptor beta chains from one sample in a study of T cells in Graves' hyperthyroidism and ophthalmopathy. One entry per CDR3 protein, called by TCRdb with MiXCR from the multiplex PCR reads. Among 500,000 to 750,000 distinct CDR3 sequences listed, about half were seen once. The sample taken for sequencing was peripheral blood or thyroid tissue (not recorded which). Source of these receptors: a young woman with Graves' hyperthyroidism. The CDR3 runs from the conserved cysteine through the conserved F or W. The D gene is left open where the match is weak. Only part of the rows carry a size: once, few, many, or a class if the clone is expanded.

>TRBJ1-4|once|TRBV20-1|TRBD1
CSAGNRDRGATNEKLFF
TGCAGTGCCGGAAACCGGGACAGGGGGGCAACTAATGAAAAACTGTTTTTT
>TRBJ2-7|many|TRBV12-3/TRBV12-4|NA
CASSSWGSWYEQYF
TGTGCCAGCAGTTCCTGGGGCAGTTGGTACGAGCAGTACTTC
>TRBJ2-5|NA|TRBV5-6|TRBD2
CASSLDFSTSGRAVQYF
TGTGCCAGCAGCTTGGACTTCTCTACTAGCGGGAGGGCGGTACAGTACTTC
>TRBJ2-7|few|TRBV3-1|NA
CASSQESGYEQYF
TGTGCCAGCAGCCAAGAATCTGGTTACGAGCAGTACTTC
>TRBJ2-2|NA|TRBV20-1|TRBD2
CSATLAGENTGELFF
TGCAGTGCTACTCTAGCGGGAGAGAACACCGGGGAGCTGTTTTTT
>TRBJ1-5|NA|TRBV12-3/TRBV12-4|TRBD1
CASSPYQGAGQPQHF
TGTGCCAGCAGTCCCTATCAGGGGGCGGGTCAGCCCCAGCATTTT
>TRBJ1-2|NA|TRBV25-1|NA
CAWGSEVYGYTF
TGTGCCTGGGGCAGTGAGGTCTATGGCTACACCTTC
>TRBJ2-7|NA|TRBV20-1|TRBD2
CSARDQAGDGTDEQYF
TGCAGTGCTAGAGATCAAGCGGGAGACGGAACGGACGAGCAGTACTTC
>TRBJ2-7|NA|TRBV29-1|NA
CSVQPRYNEQYF
TGCAGCGTTCAGCCGAGGTACAATGAGCAGTACTTC
>TRBJ2-7|NA|TRBV29-1|NA
CSVRAGLRGYEQYF
TGCAGCGTTAGGGCCGGTTTACGGGGCTACGAGCAGTACTTC
>TRBJ2-5|many|TRBV9|TRBD2
CASSEGLAGVQYF
TGTGCCAGCAGCGAGGGACTAGCGGGAGTCCAGTACTTC
>TRBJ1-2|many|TRBV5-1|NA
CASSLVGNDGYTF
TGCGCCAGCAGCTTGGTTGGGAACGATGGCTACACCTTC
>TRBJ1-1|many|TRBV4-3|NA
CASSQDWTANTEAFF
TGCGCCAGCAGCCAAGATTGGACAGCGAACACTGAAGCTTTCTTT
>TRBJ1-1|NA|TRBV7-9|NA
CASSWYVGTVNTEAFF
TGTGCCAGCAGCTGGTATGTGGGGACGGTGAACACTGAAGCTTTCTTT
>TRBJ1-2|many|TRBV7-2|NA
CASSPDRFNYGYTF
TGTGCCAGCAGCCCCGACAGGTTTAACTATGGCTACACCTTC
>TRBJ1-1|many|TRBV20-1|NA
CSARDVQGVEAFF
TGCAGTGCTAGAGACGTCCAGGGTGTTGAAGCTTTCTTT
>TRBJ2-3|NA|TRBV19|NA
CASSRGKSTDTQYF
TGTGCCAGTAGTCGGGGGAAGAGCACAGATACGCAGTATTTT
>TRBJ2-1|NA|TRBV7-2|NA
CASSSILYNEQFF
TGTGCCAGCAGTAGTATACTCTACAATGAGCAGTTCTTC
>TRBJ2-2|NA|TRBV16|NA
CASSQVRFTGRRTGELFF
TGTGCCAGCAGCCAGGTCCGTTTTACAGGGCGCAGGACCGGGGAGCTGTTTTTT
>TRBJ2-7|NA|TRBV13|TRBD1
CASSQTGGGYEQYF
TGTGCCAGCAGTCAGACAGGGGGCGGATACGAGCAGTACTTC
>TRBJ1-2|once|TRBV7-2|NA
CASSPGVSGNTF
TGTGCCAGCAGTCCAGGGGTTTCTGGAAACACCTTC
>TRBJ2-7|NA|TRBV30|NA
CAWSDGSTYDQYF
TGTGCCTGGAGTGACGGCAGTACCTACGATCAGTACTTC
>TRBJ2-7|many|TRBV27|TRBD1
CASSITGGAGGEQYF
TGTGCCAGCAGTATCACAGGGGGCGCTGGGGGCGAGCAGTACTTC
>TRBJ2-7|many|TRBV2|NA
CASSEDTSYEQYF
TGTGCCAGCAGTGAGGACACCTCCTACGAGCAGTACTTC
>TRBJ2-1|few|TRBV10-1|TRBD1
CASSGDRAHEQFF
TGCGCCAGCAGTGGGGACAGGGCCCATGAGCAGTTCTTC
>TRBJ2-5|NA|TRBV7-9|TRBD2
CASSLISGRAWETQYF
TGTGCCAGCAGCTTGATTAGCGGGAGGGCCTGGGAGACCCAGTACTTC
>TRBJ2-7|many|TRBV20-1|NA
CSARSDSPFEQYF
TGCAGTGCTAGATCGGACAGTCCGTTCGAGCAGTACTTC